One sample yielded the 2 T cell receptor beta chains listed below, sequenced in a study of T-cell memory formation after mild COVID-19. MiXCR was run by TCRdb on the 5' RACE reads, yielding one entry per CDR3 protein. The data contain roughly 170,000 distinct CDR3 sequences, 20% to 25% of them singletons. The specimen was PBMCs or a T cell subset sorted from them (not recorded which). The receptors were gathered from an adult woman who had mild COVID-19 (a few samples of this study predate the infection). Cell type and time point are not known.

J is TRBJ1-3 and V is TRBV20-1; 9 bases are a match to TRBD1. CDR3 size: 17 residues. After removal of 1 base from V and 5 bases from J, the junction contained 12 bases not matched to a gene. CDR1 and CDR2 (germline): DFQATT, SNEGSKA (reference sequence). The CDR3 loop reads CSARVSGFGQGRNTIYF. CDR3 DNA sequence: TGCAGTGCTAGAGTATCAGGTTTTGGACAGGGGAGAAACACCATATATTTT.

DNA of the CDR3: TGTGCCAGCAGTTACTCCCGAGAGACCCAGTACTTC. Amino acids: CASSYSRETQYF. The chain employs TRBV6-5 and TRBJ2-5; D not certain. The CDR3 runs 12 residues. CDR1 is MNHEY and CDR2 is SVGAGI in the germline V gene. Trimming stripped 0 bases from V and 4 bases from J, with 3 bases between.